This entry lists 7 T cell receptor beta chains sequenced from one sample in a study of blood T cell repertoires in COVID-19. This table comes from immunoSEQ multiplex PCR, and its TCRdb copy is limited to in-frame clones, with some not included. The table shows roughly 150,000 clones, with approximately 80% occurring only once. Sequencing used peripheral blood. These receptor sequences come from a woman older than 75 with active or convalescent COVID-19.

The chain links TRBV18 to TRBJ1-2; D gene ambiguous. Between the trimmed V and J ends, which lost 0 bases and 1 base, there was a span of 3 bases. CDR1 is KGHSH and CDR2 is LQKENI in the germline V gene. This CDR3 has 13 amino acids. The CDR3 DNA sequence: TGTGCCAGCTCACCACCGAGTAACTATGGCTACACCTTC. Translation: CASSPPSNYGYTF. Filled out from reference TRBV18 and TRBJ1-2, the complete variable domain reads NAGVMQNPRHLVRRRGQEARLRCSPMKGHSHVYWYRQLPEEGLKFMVYLQKENIIDESGMPKERFSAEFPKEGPSILRIQQVVRGDSAAYFCASSPPSNYGYTFGSGTRLTVV.

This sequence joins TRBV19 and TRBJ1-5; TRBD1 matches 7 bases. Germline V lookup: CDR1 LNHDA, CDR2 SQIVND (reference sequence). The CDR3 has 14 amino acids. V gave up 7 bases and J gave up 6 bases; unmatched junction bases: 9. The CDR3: CASTMTGYPQPQHF. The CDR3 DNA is TGTGCCAGTACCATGACAGGGTACCCTCAGCCCCAGCATTTT.

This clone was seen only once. CDR3 in amino acids: CASVSTGEGYTF. The CDR3 DNA reads as TGTGCCAGCGTGTCGACAGGGGAAGGCTACACCTTC. The chain links TRBV6-5 to TRBJ1-2; 8 bases are a match to TRBD1. CDR1 MNHEY and CDR2 SVGAGI come from the germline V gene. The length of the CDR3 is 12 residues. With 8 bases clipped from V and 8 bases from J, the junction kept 7 bases outside the gene matches.

The CDR3 region is CASRIGQNTEAFF. CDR3 coding DNA: TGTGCCAGCAGGATAGGACAGAACACTGAAGCTTTCTTT. The V call is TRBV6-6, the J call TRBJ1-1; a weak D match, TRBD1 (5 bases). Germline CDR1 reads MNHNY; CDR2 reads SVGAGI (reference sequence). The CDR3 consists of 13 residues. V shed 6 bases and J shed 1 base, with 9 bases lying between them.

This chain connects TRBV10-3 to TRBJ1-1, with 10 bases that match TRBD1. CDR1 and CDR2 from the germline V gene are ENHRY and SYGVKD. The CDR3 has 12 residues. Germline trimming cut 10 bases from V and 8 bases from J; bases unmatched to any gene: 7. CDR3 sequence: CATRQGAEEAFF. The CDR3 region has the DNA TGTGCCACCCGACAGGGGGCGGAGGAAGCTTTCTTT.

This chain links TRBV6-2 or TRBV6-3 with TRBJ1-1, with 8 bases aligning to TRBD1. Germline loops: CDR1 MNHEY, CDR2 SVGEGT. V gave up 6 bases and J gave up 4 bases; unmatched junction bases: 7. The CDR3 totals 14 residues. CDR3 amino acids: CASSAQGDATEAFF. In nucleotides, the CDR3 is TGTGCCAGCAGCGCACAGGGGGACGCCACTGAAGCTTTCTTT.

The CDR3 DNA reads TGTGCCAGTAGTATAGGTGAAGGGGTCAATCAGCCCCAGCATTTT. Amino acids: CASSIGEGVNQPQHF. This chain connects TRBV19 to TRBJ1-5; perhaps TRBD1 as D (5 bases). This CDR3 is built from 15 residues. Deletions cut 1 base from V and 3 bases from J, with 10 bases between. Germline V gene lookup returns CDR1 LNHDA and CDR2 SQIVND (reference sequence).